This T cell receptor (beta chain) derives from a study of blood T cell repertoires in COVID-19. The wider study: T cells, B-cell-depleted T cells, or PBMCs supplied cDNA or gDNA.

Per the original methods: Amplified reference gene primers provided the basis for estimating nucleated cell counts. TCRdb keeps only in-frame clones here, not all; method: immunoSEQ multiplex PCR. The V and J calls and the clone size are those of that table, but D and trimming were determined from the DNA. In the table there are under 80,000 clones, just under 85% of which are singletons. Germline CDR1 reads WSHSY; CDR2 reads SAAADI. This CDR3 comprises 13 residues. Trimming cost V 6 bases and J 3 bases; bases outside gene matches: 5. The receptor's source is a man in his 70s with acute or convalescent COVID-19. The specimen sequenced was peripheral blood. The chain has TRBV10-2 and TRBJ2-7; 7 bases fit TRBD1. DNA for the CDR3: TGCGCCAGCAGCGGACAGGAACTCTACGAGCAGTACTTC. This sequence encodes CASSGQELYEQYF.